The clone carrying this T cell receptor (beta chain) was seen only a few times. CFSE-labeled responder cells (around 200,000) were plated with around 200,000 irradiated, violet-dye-labeled stimulator cells. The authors sorted proliferating CFSE-low CD3+CD4+ and CD3+CD8+ responders after the reaction. This record belongs to a study of graft-versus-host responses after intestinal transplantation. The assay was immunoSEQ multiplex PCR, and TCRdb's table has in-frame clones only and misses some. The sample records 11,000 to 15,000 clones, 33% being singletons. The V gene lost 0 bases and the J gene lost 3 bases, with 9 bases spanning the gap. CDR1 and CDR2 (germline): LNHNV, YYDKDF (reference sequence). The CDR3 covers 15 residues.

The chain carries TRBV15 and TRBJ2-4; D is perhaps TRBD1 (6 bases). The TCR was taken from a human patient who received an intestinal transplant. The sequencing used alloreactive CD8+ T cells from a mixed lymphocyte reaction culture, collected before intestinal transplant. Subset in this sample: CFSE-low proliferating T cells sorted from approximately six-day pre-transplant mixed lymphocyte reaction (GvH or HvG direction). DNA of the CDR3: TGTGCCACCAGCAGAGATTGGGGGCTCAAAAACATTCAGTACTTC. It encodes CATSRDWGLKNIQYF. The full variable domain, with the rest looked up from reference TRBV15 and TRBJ2-4, is DAMVIQNPRYQVTQFGKPVTLSCSQTLNHNVMYWYQQKSSQAPKLLFHYYDKDFNNEADTPDNFQSRRPNTSFCFLDIRSPGLGDTAMYLCATSRDWGLKNIQYFGAGTRLSVL.